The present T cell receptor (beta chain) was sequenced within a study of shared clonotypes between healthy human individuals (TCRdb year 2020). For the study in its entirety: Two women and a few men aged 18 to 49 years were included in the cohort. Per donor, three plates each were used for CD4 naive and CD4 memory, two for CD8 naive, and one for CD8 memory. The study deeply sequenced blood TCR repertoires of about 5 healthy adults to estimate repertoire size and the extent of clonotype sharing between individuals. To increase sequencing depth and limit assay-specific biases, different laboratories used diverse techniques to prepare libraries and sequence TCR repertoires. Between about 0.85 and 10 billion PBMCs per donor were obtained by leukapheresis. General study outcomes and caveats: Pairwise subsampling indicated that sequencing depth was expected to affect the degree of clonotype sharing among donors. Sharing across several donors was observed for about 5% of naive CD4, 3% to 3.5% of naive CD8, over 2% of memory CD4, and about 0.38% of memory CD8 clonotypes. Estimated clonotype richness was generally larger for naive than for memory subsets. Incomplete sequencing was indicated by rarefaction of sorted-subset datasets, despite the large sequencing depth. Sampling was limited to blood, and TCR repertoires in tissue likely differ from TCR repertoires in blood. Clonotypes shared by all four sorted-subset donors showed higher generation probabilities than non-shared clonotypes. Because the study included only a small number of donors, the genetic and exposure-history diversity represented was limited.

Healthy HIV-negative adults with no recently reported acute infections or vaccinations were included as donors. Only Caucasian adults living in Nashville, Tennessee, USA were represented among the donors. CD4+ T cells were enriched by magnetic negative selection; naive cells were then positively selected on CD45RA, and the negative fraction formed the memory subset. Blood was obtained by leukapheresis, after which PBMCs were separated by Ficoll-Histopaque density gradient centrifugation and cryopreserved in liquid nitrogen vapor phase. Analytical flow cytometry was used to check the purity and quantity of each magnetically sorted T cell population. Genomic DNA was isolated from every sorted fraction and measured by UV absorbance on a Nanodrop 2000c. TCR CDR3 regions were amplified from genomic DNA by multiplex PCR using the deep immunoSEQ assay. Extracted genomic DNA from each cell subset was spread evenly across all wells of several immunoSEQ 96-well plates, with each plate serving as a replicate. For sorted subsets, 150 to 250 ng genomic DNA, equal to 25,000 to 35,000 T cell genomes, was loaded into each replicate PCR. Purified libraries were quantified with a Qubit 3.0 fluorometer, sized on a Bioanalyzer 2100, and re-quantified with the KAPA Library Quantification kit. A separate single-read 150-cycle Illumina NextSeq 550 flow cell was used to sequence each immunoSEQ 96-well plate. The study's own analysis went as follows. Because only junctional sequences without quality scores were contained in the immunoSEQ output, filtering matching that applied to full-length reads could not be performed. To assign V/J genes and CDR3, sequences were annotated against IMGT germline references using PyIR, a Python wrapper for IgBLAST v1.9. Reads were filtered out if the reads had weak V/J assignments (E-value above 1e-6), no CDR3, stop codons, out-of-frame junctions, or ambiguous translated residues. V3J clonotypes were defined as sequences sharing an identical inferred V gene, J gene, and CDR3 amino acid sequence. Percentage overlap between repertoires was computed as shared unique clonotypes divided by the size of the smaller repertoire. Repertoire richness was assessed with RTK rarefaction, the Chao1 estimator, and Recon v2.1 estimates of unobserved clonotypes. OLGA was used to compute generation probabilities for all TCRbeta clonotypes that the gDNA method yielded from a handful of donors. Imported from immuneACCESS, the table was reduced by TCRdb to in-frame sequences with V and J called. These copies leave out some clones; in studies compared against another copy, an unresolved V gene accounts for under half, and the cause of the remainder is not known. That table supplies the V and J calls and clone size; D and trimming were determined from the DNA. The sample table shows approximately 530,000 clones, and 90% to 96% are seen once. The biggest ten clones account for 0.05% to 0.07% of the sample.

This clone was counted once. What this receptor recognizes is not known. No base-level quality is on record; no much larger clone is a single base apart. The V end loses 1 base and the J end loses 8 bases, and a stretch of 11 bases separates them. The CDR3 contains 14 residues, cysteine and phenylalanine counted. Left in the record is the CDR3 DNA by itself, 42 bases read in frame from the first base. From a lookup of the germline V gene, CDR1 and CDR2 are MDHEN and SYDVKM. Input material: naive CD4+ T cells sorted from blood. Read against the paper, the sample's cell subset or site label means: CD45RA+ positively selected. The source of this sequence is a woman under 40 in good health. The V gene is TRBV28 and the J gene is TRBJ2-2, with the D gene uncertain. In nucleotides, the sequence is TGTGCCAGCAGTTTATACATTCGGTGGGGGGAGCTGTTTTTT. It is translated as CASSLYIRWGELFF.